This T cell receptor (beta chain) emerged from a study of cytomegalovirus exposure and HLA in healthy donors. The PCR used 60 Vbeta and 13 Jbeta primers. Sequencing was performed with immunoSEQ multiplex PCR; in TCRdb, only in-frame clones are kept and a portion is missing. The table records over 100,000 clones, about 74% of them present only once. The V gene's germline CDR1 is GTSNPN and CDR2 SVGIG (reference sequence). Trimming stripped 1 base from V and 3 bases from J, with 6 bases between. This CDR3 has 12 amino acids. Worth noting for this clone: Its antigen is as yet unknown.

Study conclusions and caveats: An analysis done earlier found most TCR beta V segments productive about 90% or about 30% of the time. There were some V segments, including TRBV6-2 and TRBV6-3, excluded as indistinguishable.

The chain recombines TRBV30 with TRBJ1-1; unclear D gene. The sequence was obtained from a man aged 35 to 55 in good health and CMV-seropositive. Specimen: PBMCs. This CDR3 is CAWSGGHTEAFF. CDR3 DNA sequence: TGTGCCTGGAGTGGAGGGCACACTGAAGCTTTCTTT.